This T cell receptor (beta chain) was obtained from a study of blood T cell repertoires in COVID-19. Study-level background: Specimens from acute and convalescent COVID-19 originated in the United States, Italy and Spain. In each case, the material was cDNA or gDNA derived from T cells, B-cell-depleted T cells, or PBMCs.

The CDR3 sequence is 15 residues long. With 4 bases clipped from V and 4 bases from J, the junction kept 9 bases outside the gene matches. Germline V gene lookup returns CDR1 SGHNT and CDR2 YYREEE (reference sequence). Authors' methods: Using reference gene primer amplification, nucleated cell counts were estimated. Measured with immunoSEQ multiplex PCR; TCRdb has only the in-frame clones, and not every one. The DNA was the basis for D and trimming; V, J and clone size are from that table. The sample records 110,000 to 150,000 clones, 65% to 85% being singletons. This sequence joins TRBV5-4 and TRBJ2-5; 8 bases line up with TRBD1. The sequenced sample was peripheral blood. The sequence was collected from a human donor in a cohort sampled during active COVID-19. Here the CDR3 reads CASSSGQGRGETQYF. The CDR3 bases are TGTGCCAGCAGCAGCGGACAGGGCCGGGGAGAGACCCAGTACTTC.